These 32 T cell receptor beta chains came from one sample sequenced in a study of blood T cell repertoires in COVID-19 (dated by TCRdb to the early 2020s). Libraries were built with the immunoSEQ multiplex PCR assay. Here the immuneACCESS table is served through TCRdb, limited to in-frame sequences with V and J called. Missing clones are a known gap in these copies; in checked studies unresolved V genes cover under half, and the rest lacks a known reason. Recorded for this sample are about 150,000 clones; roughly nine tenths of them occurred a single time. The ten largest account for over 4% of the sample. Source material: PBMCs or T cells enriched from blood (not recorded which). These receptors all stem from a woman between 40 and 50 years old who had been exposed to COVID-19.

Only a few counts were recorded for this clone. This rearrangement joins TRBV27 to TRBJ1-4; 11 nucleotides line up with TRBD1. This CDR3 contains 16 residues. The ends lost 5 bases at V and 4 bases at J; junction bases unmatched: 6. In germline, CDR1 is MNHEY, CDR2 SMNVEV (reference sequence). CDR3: CASSRGQGVGNEKLFF. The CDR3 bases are TGTGCCAGCAGTAGGGGACAGGGGGTTGGTAATGAAAAACTGTTTTTT.

CDR3 in DNA: TGTGCCAGCAGCTTTCCGACTAGCATGGTGCCCGGGGAGCTGTTTTTT. Amino acids: CASSFPTSMVPGELFF. This chain connects TRBV11-2 to TRBJ2-2; 7 bases match TRBD2. This CDR3 comprises 16 residues. CDR1 and CDR2 from the germline V gene are SGHAT and FQNNGV. With 3 bases clipped from V and 6 bases from J, the junction kept 10 bases outside the gene matches.

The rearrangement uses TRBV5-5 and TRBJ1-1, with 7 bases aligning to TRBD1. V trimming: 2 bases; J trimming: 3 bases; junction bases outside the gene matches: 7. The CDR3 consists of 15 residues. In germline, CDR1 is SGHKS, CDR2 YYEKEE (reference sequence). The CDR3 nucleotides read TGTGCCAGCAGCTTTAGGGGGCCCACGGACACTGAAGCTTTCTTT. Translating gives CASSFRGPTDTEAFF. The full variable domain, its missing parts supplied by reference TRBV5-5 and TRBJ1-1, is DAGVTQSPTHLIKTRGQQVTLRCSPISGHKSVSWYQQVLGQGPQFIFQYYEKEERGRGNFPDRFSARQFPNYSSELNVNALLLGDSALYLCASSFRGPTDTEAFFGQGTRLTVV.

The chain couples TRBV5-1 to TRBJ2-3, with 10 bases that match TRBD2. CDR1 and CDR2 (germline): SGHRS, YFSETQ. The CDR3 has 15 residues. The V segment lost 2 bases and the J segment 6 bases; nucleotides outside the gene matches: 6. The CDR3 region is CASSLVAGGRDTQYF. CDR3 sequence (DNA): TGCGCCAGCAGCTTAGTAGCGGGGGGTCGGGATACGCAGTATTTT.

The CDR3 region has the DNA TGTGCCAGTAGTGACGGGGTGGCCTACAATGAGCAGTTCTTC. This translates into CASSDGVAYNEQFF. The genes are TRBV19 and TRBJ2-1, with D tentatively TRBD2 (5 bases). Trimming took off 5 bases at V and 2 bases at J, with 10 bases between the two ends. CDR3 length: 14 amino acids. CDR1 is LNHDA and CDR2 is SQIVND in the germline V gene (reference sequence).

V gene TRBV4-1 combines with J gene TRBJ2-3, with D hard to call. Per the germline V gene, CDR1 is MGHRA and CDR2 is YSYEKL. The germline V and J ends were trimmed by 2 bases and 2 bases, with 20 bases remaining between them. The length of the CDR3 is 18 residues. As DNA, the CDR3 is TGCGCCAGCAGCCAACGCTCGAATCTAGACCTCCTCACAGATACGCAGTATTTT. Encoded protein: CASSQRSNLDLLTDTQYF.

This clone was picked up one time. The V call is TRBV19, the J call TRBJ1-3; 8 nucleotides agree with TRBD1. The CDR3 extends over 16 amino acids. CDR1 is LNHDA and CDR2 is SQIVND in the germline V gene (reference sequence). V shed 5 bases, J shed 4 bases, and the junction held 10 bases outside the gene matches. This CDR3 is CASSRRQGPGGNTIYF. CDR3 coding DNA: TGTGCCAGTAGTCGTCGACAGGGGCCAGGCGGAAACACCATATATTTT.

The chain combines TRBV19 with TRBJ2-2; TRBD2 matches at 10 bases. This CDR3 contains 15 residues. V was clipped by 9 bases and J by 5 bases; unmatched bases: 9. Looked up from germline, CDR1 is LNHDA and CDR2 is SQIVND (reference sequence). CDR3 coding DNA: TGTGCCAGGGAGCGGGAGGGGTGTTGTACCGGGGAGCTGTTTTTT. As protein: CAREREGCCTGELFF.

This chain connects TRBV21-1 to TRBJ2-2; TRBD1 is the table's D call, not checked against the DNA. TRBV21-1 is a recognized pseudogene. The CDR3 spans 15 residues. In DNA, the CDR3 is TGTGCCAGCAGCCAGGGACAGGCTTCCACCGGGGAGCTGTTTTTT. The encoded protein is CASSQGQASTGELFF.

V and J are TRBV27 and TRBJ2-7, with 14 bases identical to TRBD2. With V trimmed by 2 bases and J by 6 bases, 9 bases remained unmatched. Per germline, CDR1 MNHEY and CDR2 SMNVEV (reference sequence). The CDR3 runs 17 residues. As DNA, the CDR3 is TGTGCCAGCAGTTTAAAGCCCTACGGGACTAGCGGGAGCGAGCAGTACTTC. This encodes CASSLKPYGTSGSEQYF.

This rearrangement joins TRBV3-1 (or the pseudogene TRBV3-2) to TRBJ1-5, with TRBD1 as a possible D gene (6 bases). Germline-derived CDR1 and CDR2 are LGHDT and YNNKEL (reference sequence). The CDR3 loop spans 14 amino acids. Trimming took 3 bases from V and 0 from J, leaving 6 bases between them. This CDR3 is CASSQTGSNQPQHF. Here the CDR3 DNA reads TGTGCCAGCAGCCAGACAGGTAGCAATCAGCCCCAGCATTTT.

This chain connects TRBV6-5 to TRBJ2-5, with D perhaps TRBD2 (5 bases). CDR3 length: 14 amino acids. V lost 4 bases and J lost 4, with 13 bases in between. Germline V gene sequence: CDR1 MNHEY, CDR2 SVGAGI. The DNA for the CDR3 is TGTGCCAGCAGTTTCGAGGGAGTGCGAGAGACCCAGTACTTC. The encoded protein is CASSFEGVRETQYF.

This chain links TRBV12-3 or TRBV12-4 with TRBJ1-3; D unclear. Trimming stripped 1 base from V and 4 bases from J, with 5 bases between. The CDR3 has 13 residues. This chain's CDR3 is CASSLEEGNTIYF. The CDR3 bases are TGTGCCAGCAGTTTAGAGGAGGGAAACACCATATATTTT.

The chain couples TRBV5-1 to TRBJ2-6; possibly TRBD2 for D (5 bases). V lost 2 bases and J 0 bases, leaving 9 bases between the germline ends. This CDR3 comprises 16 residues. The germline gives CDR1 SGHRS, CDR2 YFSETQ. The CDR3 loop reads CASSFGGTSGANVLTF. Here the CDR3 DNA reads TGCGCCAGCAGCTTCGGAGGTACCTCTGGGGCCAACGTCCTGACTTTC.

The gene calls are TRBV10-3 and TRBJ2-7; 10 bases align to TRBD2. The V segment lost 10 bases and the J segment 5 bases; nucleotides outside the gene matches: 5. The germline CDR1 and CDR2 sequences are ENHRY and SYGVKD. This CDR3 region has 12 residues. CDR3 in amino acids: CATGTSANEQYF. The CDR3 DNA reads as TGTGCCACGGGGACTAGCGCCAACGAGCAGTACTTC.

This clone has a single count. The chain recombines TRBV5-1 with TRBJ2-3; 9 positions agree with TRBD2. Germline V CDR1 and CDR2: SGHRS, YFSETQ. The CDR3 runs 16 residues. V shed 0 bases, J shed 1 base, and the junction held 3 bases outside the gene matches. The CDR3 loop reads CASSLGASGGTDTQYF. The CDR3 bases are TGCGCCAGCAGCTTGGGGGCTAGCGGGGGCACAGATACGCAGTATTTT.

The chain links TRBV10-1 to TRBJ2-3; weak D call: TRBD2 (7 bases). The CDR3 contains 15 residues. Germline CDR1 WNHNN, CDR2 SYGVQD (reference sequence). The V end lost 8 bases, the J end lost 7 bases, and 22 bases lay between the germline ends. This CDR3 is CASATGGPGKNTQYF. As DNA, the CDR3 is TGCGCCAGCGCAACGGGGGGCCCCGGCAAAAATACGCAGTATTTT.

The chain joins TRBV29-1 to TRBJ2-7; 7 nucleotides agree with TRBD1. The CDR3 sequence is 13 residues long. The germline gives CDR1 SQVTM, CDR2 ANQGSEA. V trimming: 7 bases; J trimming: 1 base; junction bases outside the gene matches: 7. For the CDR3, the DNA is TGCAGCGCGGAATCAGGGGGTTCCTACGAGCAGTACTTC. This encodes CSAESGGSYEQYF.

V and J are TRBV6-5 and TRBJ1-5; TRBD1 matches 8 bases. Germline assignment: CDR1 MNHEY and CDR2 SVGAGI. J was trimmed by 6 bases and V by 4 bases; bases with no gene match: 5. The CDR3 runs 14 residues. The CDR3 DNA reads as TGTGCCAGCAGTTCAGGGGGCGGGGGTCAGCCCCAGCATTTT. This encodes CASSSGGGGQPQHF.

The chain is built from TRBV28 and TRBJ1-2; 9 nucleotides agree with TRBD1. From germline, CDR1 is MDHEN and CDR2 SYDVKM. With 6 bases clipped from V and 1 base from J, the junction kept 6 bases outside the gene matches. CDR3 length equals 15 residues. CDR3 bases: TGTGCCAGCAGGGCGGGACAGGGTAATAACTATGGCTACACCTTC. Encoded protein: CASRAGQGNNYGYTF.

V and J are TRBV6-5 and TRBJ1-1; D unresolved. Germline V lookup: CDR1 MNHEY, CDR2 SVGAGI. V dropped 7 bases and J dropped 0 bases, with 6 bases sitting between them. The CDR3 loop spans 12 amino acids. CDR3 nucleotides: TGTGCCAGCAACAGTTTGAACACTGAAGCTTTCTTT. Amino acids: CASNSLNTEAFF.

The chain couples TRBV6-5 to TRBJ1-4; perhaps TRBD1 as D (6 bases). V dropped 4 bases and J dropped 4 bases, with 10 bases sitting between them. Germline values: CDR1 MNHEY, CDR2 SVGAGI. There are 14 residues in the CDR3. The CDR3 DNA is TGTGCCAGCAGTTTTACAGGGATTAATGAAAAACTGTTTTTT. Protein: CASSFTGINEKLFF.

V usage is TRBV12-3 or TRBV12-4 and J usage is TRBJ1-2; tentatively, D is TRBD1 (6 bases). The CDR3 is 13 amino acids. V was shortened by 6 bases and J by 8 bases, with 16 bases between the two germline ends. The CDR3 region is CASSLGGLGGYTF. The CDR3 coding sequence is TGTGCCAGCAGCCTGGGGGGGCTGGGGGGCTACACCTTC.

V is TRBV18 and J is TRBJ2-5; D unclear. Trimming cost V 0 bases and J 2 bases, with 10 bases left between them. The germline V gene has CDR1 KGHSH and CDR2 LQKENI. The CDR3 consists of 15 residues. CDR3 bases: TGTGCCAGCTCACCACCGATTAGCACACAAGAGACCCAGTACTTC. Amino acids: CASSPPISTQETQYF.

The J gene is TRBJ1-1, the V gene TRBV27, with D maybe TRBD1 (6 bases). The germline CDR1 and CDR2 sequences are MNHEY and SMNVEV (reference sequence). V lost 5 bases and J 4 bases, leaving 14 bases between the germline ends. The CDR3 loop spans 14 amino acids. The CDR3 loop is CASSDTGHGTEAFF. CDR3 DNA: TGTGCCAGCAGTGATACAGGGCATGGCACTGAAGCTTTCTTT.

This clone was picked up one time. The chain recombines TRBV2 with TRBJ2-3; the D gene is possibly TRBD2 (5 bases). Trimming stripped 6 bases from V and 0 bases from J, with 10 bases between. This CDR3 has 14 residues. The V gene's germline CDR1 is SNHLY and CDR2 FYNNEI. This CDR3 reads CASRAGSSTDTQYF. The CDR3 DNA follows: TGTGCCAGCAGGGCTGGGAGCAGCACAGATACGCAGTATTTT.

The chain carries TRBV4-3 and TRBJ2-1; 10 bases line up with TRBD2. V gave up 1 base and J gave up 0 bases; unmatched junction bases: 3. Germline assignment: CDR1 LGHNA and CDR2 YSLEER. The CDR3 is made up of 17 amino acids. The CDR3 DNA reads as TGCGCCAGCAGCCAAGTCGCTAGCGGGAGCTCCTACAATGAGCAGTTCTTC. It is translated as CASSQVASGSSYNEQFF.

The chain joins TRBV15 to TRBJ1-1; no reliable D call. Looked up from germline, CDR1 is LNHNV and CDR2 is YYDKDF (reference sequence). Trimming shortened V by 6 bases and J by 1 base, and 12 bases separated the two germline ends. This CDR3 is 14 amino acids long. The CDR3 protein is CATSGRTANTEAFF. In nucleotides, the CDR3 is TGTGCCACCAGTGGCAGGACTGCGAACACTGAAGCTTTCTTT.

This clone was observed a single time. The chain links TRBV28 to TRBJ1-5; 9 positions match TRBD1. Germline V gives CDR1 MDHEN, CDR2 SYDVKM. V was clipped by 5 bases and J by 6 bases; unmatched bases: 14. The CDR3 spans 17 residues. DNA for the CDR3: TGTGCCAGCAGTACCCCACGGACAGGGGCGTCGGGTCAGCCCCAGCATTTT. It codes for CASSTPRTGASGQPQHF.

CDR3: CASSYPTQGGYSQPQHF. The CDR3 DNA reads TGTGCCAGCAGTTACCCAACCCAGGGCGGCTATTCTCAGCCCCAGCATTTT. V and J are TRBV6-2 or TRBV6-3 and TRBJ1-5; TRBD1 might be the D (5 bases). V lost 2 bases, J lost 6 bases, and 20 bases lay in between. Germline CDR1 and CDR2: MNHEY and SVGEGT. CDR3 length: 17 residues.

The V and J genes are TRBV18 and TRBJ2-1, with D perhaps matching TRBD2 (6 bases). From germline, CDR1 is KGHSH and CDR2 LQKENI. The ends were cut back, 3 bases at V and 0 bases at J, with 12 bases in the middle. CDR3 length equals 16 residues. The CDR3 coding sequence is TGTGCCAGCTCACCGAGGAGGGGTAGCTCCTACAATGAGCAGTTCTTC. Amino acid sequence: CASSPRRGSSYNEQFF.

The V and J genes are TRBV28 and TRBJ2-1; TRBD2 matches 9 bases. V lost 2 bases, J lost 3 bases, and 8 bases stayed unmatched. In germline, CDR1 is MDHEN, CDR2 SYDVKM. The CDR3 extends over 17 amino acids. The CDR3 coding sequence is TGTGCCAGCAGTTTAAGGGCGGGAGGGGGCTACTACAATGAGCAGTTCTTC. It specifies CASSLRAGGGYYNEQFF.